This T cell receptor beta chain derives from a study of T cell responses to AZD1222 COVID-19 vaccine. Points from the study as a whole: The study identified only six AZD1222 recipients as seropositive at baseline.

The CDR3 is 14 amino acids. V was pared by 2 bases and J by 4 bases, with 11 bases between. Germline V gives CDR1 SEHNR, CDR2 FQNEAQ (reference sequence). Combined were second doses at about 4 or about 12 weeks. Sequencing was performed with immunoSEQ multiplex PCR; in TCRdb, only in-frame clones are kept and a portion is missing. Here the sample spans about 140,000 clones, 80% to 95% being singletons. Of note for this clone: Antigen unknown.

The chain is built from TRBV7-9 and TRBJ1-1, with D possibly being TRBD1 (6 bases). The sequence came from an adult who received the AZD1222 COVID-19 vaccine. The specimen was peripheral blood, collected 28 days after the second AZD1222 dose. The CDR3 region is CASSLLQGTTEAFF. Here the CDR3 DNA reads TGTGCCAGCAGCTTACTACAGGGCACCACTGAAGCTTTCTTT.